This TCR beta chain comes out of a study of breast tumors, draining lymph nodes, adjacent tissues. CDR3 length: 20 amino acids. Trimming removed 4 bases from V and 0 bases from J; junction bases left unmatched: 18. Germline CDR1 and CDR2: MDHEN and SYDVKM. TCRdb ran MiXCR on the multiplex PCR reads and lists one entry per CDR3 protein. The table has approximately 130,000 distinct CDR3 sequences, around 20% seen once. The lymph nodes were axillary draining lymph nodes from breast cancer patients. There are many counts of this clonotype. Its antigen remains unknown. Overall study results and limits: The data were judged consistent with most tumor T cells coming from lymph node and expanding in tumor. Data only fit, rather than demonstrated, lymph node origin of most tumor T cells. Luminal-like breast cancer showed significantly greater tumor-nontumor repertoire similarity than basal-like breast cancer did.

The material sequenced was axillary lymph node tissue. The source of this sequence is a female donor with breast cancer. Some clones in this sample may be carry-over from other donors' samples. V usage is TRBV28 and J usage is TRBJ2-5; TRBD1 agrees at 9 bases. In nucleotides, the CDR3 is TGTGCCAGCAGTTCAGAAATCGTTACAGGGGGCAACCCGTACCAAGAGACCCAGTACTTC. The encoded protein is CASSSEIVTGGNPYQETQYF.